This T cell receptor beta chain is drawn from a study of Ad26.COV2.S vaccination and SARS-CoV-2 variants. The table came from immunoSEQ multiplex PCR; TCRdb's copy has only in-frame clones and leaves some out. The data show about 320,000 clones, around 90% seen once. CDR3 size: 16 residues. Trimming shortened V by 4 bases and J by 0 bases, and 15 bases separated the two germline ends. Looked up from germline, CDR1 is MGHRA and CDR2 is YSYEKL. Treatment noted: some 20 received Ad26.COV2.S at low or high dose, single or two shots; about 5 received placebo; per-sample allocation not given. Samples were taken on day 63 after the first vaccine or placebo injection.

The receptor's source is a person between 18 and 60 years old who received the Ad26.COV2.S COVID-19 vaccine or a placebo. Sample: peripheral blood, taken in a trial of Ad26.COV2.S vaccine versus placebo. This chain links TRBV4-1 with TRBJ1-1; D might be TRBD1 (5 bases). As DNA, the CDR3 is TGCGCCAGCAGCCCGGGACGGCTTACTATGAACACTGAAGCTTTCTTT. This gives the protein CASSPGRLTMNTEAFF.